Listed here are 8 T cell receptor beta chains from one sample, sequenced in a study of blood T cells in healthy people across ages. A sample-barcoded 5' primer and a J-beta primer mix were used in a second PCR of roughly 6 to 11 cycles. A single record per CDR3 protein comes from TCRdb applying MiXCR to the 5' RACE reads. The sample lists roughly 800,000 distinct CDR3 sequences, under 30% occurring once. The same data also contributed to another study, on T cells of mothers and their children.

Specimen: blood. The receptor source for this set is a boy aged 5-17 years in good health.

In regard to this clonotype: One junction end disagrees with the germline gene, perhaps due to a read error. The chain links TRBV2 to TRBJ2-7, with D maybe TRBD1 (5 bases). The CDR3 is made up of 14 amino acids. CDR1 and CDR2 (germline): SNHLY, FYNNEI. The CDR3 DNA follows: TGTGCCAGCAGCGCAACAGGTGGCCCCTACGAGCAGTGCTTC. Its protein is CASSATGGPYEQCF.

The chain is built from TRBV10-3 and TRBJ2-3; 14 bases agree with TRBD2. The J segment lost 1 base and the V segment lost 0 bases, leaving 0 bases of the junction unmatched. The CDR3 extends over 17 amino acids. Per germline, CDR1 ENHRY and CDR2 SYGVKD. CDR3 nucleotide sequence: TGTGCCATCAGTGAGTCGGGACTAGCGGGGGGCACAGATACGCAGTATTTT. As protein: CAISESGLAGGTDTQYF.

This clonotype turned up a few times. The genes are TRBV18 and TRBJ1-5; D is possibly TRBD1 (6 bases). V was clipped by 4 bases and J by 5 bases, with 15 bases between them. The germline gives CDR1 KGHSH, CDR2 LQKENI. This CDR3 comprises 15 residues. Written as DNA, the CDR3 is TGTGCCAGCTCACAGTTACAGGGTGCGGATCAGCCCCAGCATTTT. Its translation: CASSQLQGADQPQHF.

This chain uses TRBV19 with TRBJ1-4; a possible D gene is TRBD1 (6 bases). The CDR3 contains 15 residues. V was pared by 5 bases and J by 10 bases, with 20 bases between. Germline V gene data show CDR1 as LNHDA and CDR2 as SQIVND (reference sequence). As DNA, the CDR3 is TGTGCCAGTAGTGGGTTCACAGGGTACGGCGGAAAACTGTTTTTT. Translated, it gives CASSGFTGYGGKLFF.

CDR3 protein: CASSPSRAGINEQFF. DNA of the CDR3: TGTGCCAGCAGTCCGAGTAGGGCGGGGATCAATGAGCAGTTCTTC. This sequence joins TRBV12-3 or TRBV12-4 and TRBJ2-1; D might be TRBD2 (6 bases). Trimming took 5 bases from V and 6 from J, leaving 17 bases between them. CDR3 length equals 15 residues.

This clonotype was recorded at least ten times. This chain links TRBV14 with TRBJ1-1; D gene uncertain. V dropped 1 base and J dropped 1 base, with 4 bases sitting between them. The CDR3 is 13 amino acids. CDR1 and CDR2 (germline): SGHDN, FVKESK. The CDR3 sequence is CASSQGENTEAFF. CDR3 nucleotides: TGTGCCAGCAGCCAAGGAGAGAACACTGAAGCTTTCTTT.

The chain combines TRBV7-3 with TRBJ2-5, with D tentatively TRBD1 (6 bases). The DNA end is more similar to TRBJ2-7, so the J call may be wrong. The germline gives CDR1 SGHTA, CDR2 FQGTGA. The CDR3 is 14 residues long. CDR3 sequence (DNA): TGTGCCAGCAGCTTATTGCCAGGGGACTACGAGCAGTACTTC. It encodes CASSLLPGDYEQYF.

The V call is TRBV29-1, the J call TRBJ2-1; the D gene could be TRBD1 or TRBD2 (7 bases each). Trimming shortened V by 3 bases and J by 7 bases, and 19 bases separated the two germline ends. This CDR3 contains 15 residues. CDR1 and CDR2 from the germline V gene are SQVTM and ANQGSEA. CDR3 coding DNA: TGCAGCGTTGACCCACGAAGGCAGGGGGGGAATGAGCAGTTCTTC. Its translation: CSVDPRRQGGNEQFF.